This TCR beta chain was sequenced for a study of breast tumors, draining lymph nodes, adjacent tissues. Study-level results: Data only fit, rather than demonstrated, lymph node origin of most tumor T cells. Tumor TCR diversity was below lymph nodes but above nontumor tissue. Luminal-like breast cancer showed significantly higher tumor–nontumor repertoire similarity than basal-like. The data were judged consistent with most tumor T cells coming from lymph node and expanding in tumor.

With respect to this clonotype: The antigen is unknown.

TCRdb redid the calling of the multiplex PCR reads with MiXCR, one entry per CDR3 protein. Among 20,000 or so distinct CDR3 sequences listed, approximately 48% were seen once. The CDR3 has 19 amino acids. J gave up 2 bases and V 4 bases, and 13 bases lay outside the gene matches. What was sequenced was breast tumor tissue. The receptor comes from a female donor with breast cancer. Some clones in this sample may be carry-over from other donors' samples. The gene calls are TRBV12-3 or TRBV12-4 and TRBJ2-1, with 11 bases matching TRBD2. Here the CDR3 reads CASSSQRRLAGIPYNEQFF. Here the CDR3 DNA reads TGTGCCAGCAGTTCCCAACGGAGACTAGCGGGAATTCCCTACAATGAGCAGTTCTTC.